This T cell receptor beta chain was captured by sequencing in a study of blood T cell repertoires in COVID-19. Study background: Spain, Italy and the United States supplied samples that represented acute and convalescent COVID-19. In each case, the material was cDNA or gDNA derived from T cells, B-cell-depleted T cells, or PBMCs.

In the study's own analysis: Reference gene primers were amplified, and this amplification served to estimate nucleated cell counts. TCRdb's copy holds only in-frame clones and misses some; the assay was immunoSEQ multiplex PCR. Clonal size and the V and J genes are those of that table, whereas D and trimming came from the DNA. The sample includes roughly 200,000 clones, 80% to 90% of them seen just once. This TCR came from a woman older than 75 with acute or convalescent COVID-19. Sequenced input: peripheral blood.

CDR3 DNA sequence: TGCAGCGTTGAACCCCAGTTGGTTCTAGCGGGAGTTCACGAGCAGTACTTC. Translation gives CSVEPQLVLAGVHEQYF. The chain carries TRBV29-1 and TRBJ2-7, with 10 positions matching TRBD2. V lost 2 bases and J lost 5; bases outside the gene matches: 15. Germline V gene lookup returns CDR1 SQVTM and CDR2 ANQGSEA. The length of the CDR3 is 17 residues.